This TCR beta chain was captured in a study of blood T cell repertoires in COVID-19. Study in general: The analysed material was cDNA or gDNA that came from T cells, B-cell-depleted T cells, or PBMCs.

As originally analysed: Quantification of nucleated cells was approximated via reference gene primer amplification. Some clones are missing from TCRdb's copy, which holds only in-frame ones; the method was immunoSEQ multiplex PCR. V and J calls and clone size are as listed in that table; D and trimming were resolved from the DNA. The repertoire has about 83,000 clones, around 80% of them found once; the top ten carry 15% to 20%. Trimming stripped 0 bases from V and 2 bases from J, with 6 bases between. CDR1 is SGHNT, CDR2 YENEEA, per germline. The CDR3 contains 14 residues. This clone was recorded only once.

What was sequenced was peripheral blood. This receptor was obtained from a woman of 80 years or more with active or convalescent COVID-19. The chain couples TRBV11-3 to TRBJ2-3; D gene uncertain. For the CDR3, the DNA is TGTGCCAGCAGCTTAGATCCCAACACAGATACGCAGTATTTT. Translated, it gives CASSLDPNTDTQYF.